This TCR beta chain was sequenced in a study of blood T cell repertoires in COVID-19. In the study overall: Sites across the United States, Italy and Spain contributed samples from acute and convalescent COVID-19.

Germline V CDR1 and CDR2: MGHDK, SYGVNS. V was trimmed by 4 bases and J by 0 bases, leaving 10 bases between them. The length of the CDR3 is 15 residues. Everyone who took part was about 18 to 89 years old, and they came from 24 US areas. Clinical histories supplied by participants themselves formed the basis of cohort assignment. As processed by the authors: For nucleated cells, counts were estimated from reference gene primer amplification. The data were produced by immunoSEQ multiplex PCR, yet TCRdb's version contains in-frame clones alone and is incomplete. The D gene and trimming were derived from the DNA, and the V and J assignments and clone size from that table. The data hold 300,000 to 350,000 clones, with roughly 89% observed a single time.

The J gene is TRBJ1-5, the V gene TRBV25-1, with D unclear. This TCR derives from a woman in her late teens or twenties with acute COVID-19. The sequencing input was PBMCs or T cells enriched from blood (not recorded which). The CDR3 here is CASSGDGYSNQPQHF. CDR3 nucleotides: TGTGCCAGCAGTGGCGATGGTTATAGCAATCAGCCCCAGCATTTT. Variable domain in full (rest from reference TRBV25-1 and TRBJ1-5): EADIYQTPRYLVIGTGKKITLECSQTMGHDKMYWYQQDPGMELHLIHYSYGVNSTEKGDLSSESTVSRIRTEHFPLTLESARPSHTSQYLCASSGDGYSNQPQHFGDGTRLSIL.